These 28 T cell receptor beta chains were all obtained from the same sample, sequenced in a study of cytomegalovirus exposure and HLA in healthy donors. A multiplex PCR was run with 60 Vbeta primers and 13 Jbeta primers. Method: immunoSEQ multiplex PCR; TCRdb's copy keeps in-frame clones and lacks some. The repertoire consists of 100,000 to 150,000 clones, with around 78% occurring once and the leading ten covering around 1.8%. Sequencing was done on a sample of PBMCs. The receptors originated from a man aged 50 to 59 in good health and CMV-seronegative.

This clone has more than one count but fewer than ten. The J gene is TRBJ2-1, the V gene TRBV14; the D gene is possibly TRBD2 (6 bases). Germline V gene sequence: CDR1 SGHDN, CDR2 FVKESK. CDR3 length: 15 amino acids. Deletions cut 4 bases from V and 3 bases from J, with 13 bases between. The CDR3 protein is CASSPRDLVYNEQFF. CDR3 coding DNA: TGTGCCAGCAGCCCCCGGGACTTGGTCTACAATGAGCAGTTCTTC.

The gene calls are TRBV28 and TRBJ2-7; 9 nucleotides align to TRBD1. Germline trimming cut 6 bases from V and 4 bases from J; bases unmatched to any gene: 7. CDR1 and CDR2 (germline): MDHEN, SYDVKM. The CDR3 is made up of 14 amino acids. The CDR3 loop is CASRSTGGGYEQYV. For the CDR3, the DNA is TGTGCCAGCAGATCCACAGGGGGCGGGTACGAGCAGTACGTC.

This chain uses TRBV6-1 with TRBJ1-6, with D unclear. The V end was cut by 2 bases, the J end by 5 bases, with 7 bases between. Germline V CDR1 and CDR2: MNHNS, SASEGT. This CDR3 is built from 14 residues. The CDR3 DNA is TGTGCCAGCAGTGAAACCGGGGATAATTCACCCCTCCACTTT. Amino acid sequence: CASSETGDNSPLHF.

The J gene is TRBJ2-7, the V gene TRBV9; D might be TRBD2 (6 bases). The CDR3 loop spans 14 amino acids. CDR1 is SGDLS and CDR2 is YYNGEE in the germline V gene. Trimming took off 7 bases at V and 0 bases at J, with 14 bases between the two ends. CDR3 DNA: TGTGCCAGCGCCGGCGGGGCGGGCTCCTACGAGCAGTACTTC. It encodes CASAGGAGSYEQYF.

The chain carries TRBV9 and TRBJ1-2; TRBD1 might be the D (5 bases). Germline CDR1 and CDR2: SGDLS and YYNGEE. CDR3 size: 16 residues. Trimming cost V 0 bases and J 7 bases, with 19 bases left between them. The CDR3 loop reads CASSVAARDTEGGYTF. The CDR3, as DNA: TGTGCCAGCAGCGTAGCGGCCAGGGATACGGAGGGTGGCTACACCTTC.

This clone was counted a few times. The chain employs TRBV2 and TRBJ2-7; maybe TRBD2 (6 bases). From germline, CDR1 is SNHLY and CDR2 FYNNEI. Trimming removed 6 bases from V and 12 bases from J, with 18 bases in between. The CDR3 length is 12 residues. Written as DNA, the CDR3 is TGTGCCAGCAGGGGAACCGGGGGAAGAATGTACGTC. It yields the protein CASRGTGGRMYV.

This sequence joins TRBV7-7 and TRBJ2-5; the match to TRBD2 covers 15 bases. CDR1 SSHAT and CDR2 FNYEAQ come from the germline V gene (reference sequence). Trimming cost V 5 bases and J 4 bases; bases outside gene matches: 5. The CDR3 is 16 amino acids. The CDR3 here is CASSPGLAGGPETQYF. The DNA for the CDR3 is TGTGCCAGCAGCCCAGGACTAGCGGGGGGGCCAGAGACCCAGTACTTC. The variable domain in full, with the rest retrieved from reference TRBV7-7 and TRBJ2-5, is GAGVSQSPRYKVTKRGQDVTLRCDPISSHATLYWYQQALGQGPEFLTYFNYEAQPDKSGLPSDRFSAERPEGSISTLTIQRTEQRDSAMYRCASSPGLAGGPETQYFGPGTRLLVL.

Details on this clone: The junction departs from germline at one end; a sequencing error may be responsible. CDR3 DNA: TGTTCCAGCAGCTCTACTAGCGGGGGTCCCCTAGCCAAAAACATTCAGTACTTC. This sequence encodes CSSSSTSGGPLAKNIQYF. The chain recombines TRBV7-9 with TRBJ2-4, with 11 bases lining up with TRBD2. From germline, CDR1 is SEHNR and CDR2 FQNEAQ (reference sequence). CDR3 length: 18 amino acids.

The genes are TRBV6-5 and TRBJ1-3, with D unclear. Trimming left V 7 bases short and J 0 bases short, with 4 bases between. The CDR3 has 12 residues. CDR1 is MNHEY, CDR2 SVGAGI, per germline. The CDR3 loop is CASTGSGNTIYF. The CDR3 nucleotides are TGTGCCAGCACAGGCTCTGGAAACACCATATATTTT.

The chain combines TRBV30 with TRBJ1-1; D unresolved. The CDR3 covers 17 residues. V dropped 3 bases and J dropped 0 bases, with 20 bases sitting between them. Germline lookup yields CDR1 GTSNPN and CDR2 SVGIG (reference sequence). The CDR3 DNA reads TGTGCCTGGAGCCCACATCAGTACGTTCCCATGAACACTGAAGCTTTCTTT. As protein: CAWSPHQYVPMNTEAFF.

The chain joins TRBV11-2 to TRBJ1-1; D might be TRBD1 (5 bases). The CDR3 is 12 amino acids. V lost 0 bases and J lost 10, with 9 bases in between. Germline V gives CDR1 SGHAT, CDR2 FQNNGV. CDR3 sequence (DNA): TGTGCCAGCAGCTTAGAGGGGCTCGGAGCTTTCTTT. Amino acid sequence: CASSLEGLGAFF.

The count of this clone is one. The chain carries TRBV30 and TRBJ2-2; TRBD1 is a possible D gene (6 bases). The CDR3 sequence is 13 residues long. Trimming stripped 1 base from V and 6 bases from J, with 9 bases between. Germline CDR1 is GTSNPN and CDR2 is SVGIG (reference sequence). As DNA, the CDR3 is TGTGCCTGGAGTGACAGGGTGCCCGGGGAGCTGTTTTTT. Translating it yields CAWSDRVPGELFF.

The chain joins TRBV7-7 to TRBJ2-7; tentative D call: TRBD1 (6 bases). Germline CDR1 SSHAT, CDR2 FNYEAQ (reference sequence). CDR3 length: 15 residues. Trimming shortened V by 2 bases and J by 3 bases, and 14 bases separated the two germline ends. CDR3 amino acids: CASSLLAGESYEQYF. The DNA for the CDR3 is TGTGCCAGCAGCTTATTGGCAGGGGAGAGCTACGAGCAGTACTTC.

This chain links TRBV29-1 with TRBJ2-3, with D maybe TRBD2 (5 bases). In germline, CDR1 is SQVTM, CDR2 ANQGSEA. The CDR3 is 12 residues long. V shed 4 bases and J shed 11 bases, with 16 bases lying between them. The CDR3 nucleotides are TGCAGCGTTGCGGCCGGGGTCGGTGAGCAGTATTTT. Translation: CSVAAGVGEQYF.

The chain has TRBV28 and TRBJ2-7, with D maybe TRBD1 (6 bases). Germline CDR1 is MDHEN and CDR2 is SYDVKM. The CDR3 runs 14 residues. Trimming took 1 base from V and 2 from J, leaving 9 bases between them. The chain's CDR3 is CASSLSGVAYEQYV. CDR3 nucleotide sequence: TGTGCCAGCAGTTTATCAGGGGTGGCCTACGAGCAGTACGTC.

This clone was counted a few times. The rearrangement links TRBV29-1 to TRBJ1-6; D is ambiguous. The germline CDR1 and CDR2 sequences are SQVTM and ANQGSEA. The CDR3 contains 13 residues. Trimming stripped 3 bases from V and 15 bases from J, with 18 bases between. This chain's CDR3 is CSVEAEGTRRLHF. CDR3 in DNA: TGCAGCGTTGAGGCGGAGGGTACCCGTCGCCTCCACTTT.

The V gene is TRBV2, the J gene TRBJ1-2; a possible D gene is TRBD1 (6 bases). V was shortened by 6 bases and J by 7 bases, with 12 bases between the two germline ends. The germline CDR1 and CDR2 sequences are SNHLY and FYNNEI. The CDR3 has 12 amino acids. The CDR3 DNA sequence: TGTGCCAGCAGCGCCGGGACAACTGGCTACACCTTC. Protein: CASSAGTTGYTF.

The gene calls are TRBV4-1 and TRBJ1-2; the D is unclear. The CDR3 runs to 14 residues. Germline loops: CDR1 MGHRA, CDR2 YSYEKL. With 4 bases removed from V and 0 bases from J, the gap between germline ends came to 9 bases. CDR3 residues: CASSRERANYGYTF. In DNA, the CDR3 is TGCGCCAGCAGCCGCGAGAGGGCTAACTATGGCTACACCTTC.

The CDR3 sequence: CASSKLRGGARETQYF. Here the CDR3 DNA reads TGCGCCAGCAGCAAGTTAAGGGGGGGGGCCAGGGAGACCCAGTACTTC. The V gene is TRBV5-1, the J gene TRBJ2-5; D possibly corresponds to TRBD2 (7 bases). CDR3 length equals 16 residues. V was cut by 4 bases and J by 5 bases, with 21 bases left in between. Germline-derived CDR1 and CDR2 are SGHRS and YFSETQ.

The CDR3 loop is CASRGGLAGSDTQYF. As DNA, the CDR3 is TGCGCCAGCAGAGGGGGACTAGCGGGTTCAGATACGCAGTATTTT. The rearrangement links TRBV10-1 to TRBJ2-3, with TRBD2 matching over 12 bases. Germline V gene sequence: CDR1 WNHNN, CDR2 SYGVQD (reference sequence). Trimming took 6 bases from V and 4 from J; bases not matched to a gene: 5. The CDR3 length is 15 residues.

The rearrangement uses TRBV11-1 and TRBJ1-2, with 7 bases aligning to TRBD1. CDR3 length: 14 amino acids. The trim removed 2 bases at V and 2 bases at J, leaving 2 bases unmatched. Germline V gene sequence: CDR1 SGHAT, CDR2 FQDESV (reference sequence). As DNA, the CDR3 is TGTGCCAGCAGCTTAACAGGGGCCAACTATGGCTACACCTTC. This translates into CASSLTGANYGYTF.

The chain couples TRBV6-1 to TRBJ1-4; 9 nucleotides agree with TRBD1. J lost 4 bases, V lost 6 bases, and 6 bases had no gene match. Germline V CDR1 and CDR2: MNHNS, SASEGT. The CDR3 contains 15 residues. CDR3 DNA sequence: TGTGCCAGCAGCGAAACGGACAGGGGTAATGAAAAACTGTTTTTT. It codes for CASSETDRGNEKLFF.

The CDR3 nucleotides read TGTGCCAGCAGCAAGGGGGCGGGGTACGAGCAGTACGTC. Translating it yields CASSKGAGYEQYV. J is TRBJ2-7 and V is TRBV11-3; a possible D gene is TRBD1 (7 bases). Trimming removed 5 bases from V and 4 bases from J, with 12 bases in between. Germline CDR1 and CDR2: SGHNT and YENEEA. The CDR3 has 13 residues.

This clone was observed a handful of times. The rearrangement uses TRBV7-3 and TRBJ2-1, with 7 positions matching TRBD2. The CDR3 has 13 residues. Germline V CDR1 and CDR2: SGHTA, FQGTGA. The V gene end was trimmed by 4 bases and the J gene end by 9 bases; junction bases not matched to a gene: 6. The CDR3 reads CASSSTGGREQFF. The CDR3 coding sequence is TGTGCCAGCAGCTCCACGGGGGGTCGTGAGCAGTTCTTC.

The V gene is TRBV2, the J gene TRBJ2-3; a weak D match, TRBD2 (6 bases). The CDR3 covers 13 residues. Trimming left V 7 bases short and J 5 bases short, with 13 bases between. Germline values: CDR1 SNHLY, CDR2 FYNNEI. The CDR3 region has the DNA TGTGCCAGCATGGCGGGGAGAGAAGATACGCAGTATTTT. This gives the protein CASMAGREDTQYF. The full variable domain, in which reference TRBV2 and TRBJ2-3 provide the parts outside the CDR3, is EPEVTQTPSHQVTQMGQEVILRCVPISNHLYFYWYRQILGQKVEFLVSFYNNEISEKSEIFDDQFSVERPDGSNFTLKIRSTKLEDSAMYFCASMAGREDTQYFGPGTRLTVL.

This clone has only a few counts. This rearrangement joins TRBV6-4 to TRBJ1-6; TRBD1 is a possible D gene (6 bases). Between the trimmed V and J ends, which lost 2 bases and 10 bases, there was a span of 18 bases. In germline, CDR1 is MRHNA, CDR2 SNTAGT. The CDR3 has 16 residues. CDR3 sequence: CASSDTAYGGASPLHF. CDR3 bases: TGTGCCAGCAGTGACACAGCCTACGGGGGGGCCTCACCCCTCCACTTT.

The rearrangement uses TRBV18 and TRBJ1-1, with 8 positions matching TRBD1. The CDR3 sequence is 16 residues long. Per the germline V gene, CDR1 is KGHSH and CDR2 is LQKENI. The V segment lost 2 bases and the J segment 3 bases; nucleotides outside the gene matches: 8. DNA for the CDR3: TGTGCCAGCTCACCATTGGGGACAGGAGGGGACACTGAAGCTTTCTTT. This gives the protein CASSPLGTGGDTEAFF.

The chain employs TRBV15 and TRBJ1-4; D is ambiguous. CDR1 and CDR2 from the germline V gene are LNHNV and YYDKDF (reference sequence). The CDR3 covers 12 residues. The V end was cut by 2 bases, the J end by 11 bases, with 9 bases between. This chain's CDR3 is CATSRNTMKLFF. CDR3 nucleotide sequence: TGTGCCACCAGCAGAAATACAATGAAACTGTTTTTT.